The source of this T cell receptor beta chain is a study of regulatory T cells in long-lasting Graves disease (dated by TCRdb to the early 2020s). Concerning the study at large: In the newly diagnosed Graves' disease group, patients had been taking antithyroid drugs for less than 3 months. Patients with persistent Graves' disease were compared with patients with newly diagnosed Graves' disease using TCR sequencing and RNA sequencing of peripheral blood. The study took place in China and was registered as a clinical trial. TCR sequencing covered about 13 persistent and around 20 newly diagnosed Graves' disease patients, 33 samples in total. What the study reported, not specific to this receptor: The authors noted that the small sample size was a limitation that may lower accuracy. More public clonotypes were shared among persistent patients (around 3,000) than among newly diagnosed patients (more than 900). TRBV28, TRBJ1-2 and TRBJ2-5 were preferentially used in persistent disease, while TRBV20-1 and TRBJ2-1 were favored in newly diagnosed disease. Only the TCR beta chain was sequenced and analyzed. Compared with newly diagnosed patients, patients with persistent Graves' disease had lower TCR Shannon entropy and fewer highly expanded clones, which suggests clonal expansion. Only peripheral blood was studied, because thyroid tissue, the primary lesion, was inaccessible.

Per the publication, the time point label means: newly diagnosed GD, antithyroid drugs for less than 3 months. RNA was extracted from PBMCs in TRIzol for both TCR sequencing and RNA sequencing. The diagnosis of Graves' disease was made according to American Thyroid Association guidelines. Patients for the study were recruited at an endocrinology department in Xi'an, China. Each patient gave approximately 9.7 milliliters of peripheral blood, collected in an EDTA anticoagulant tube. Ficoll Paque Plus density gradient separation was used to isolate PBMCs, and no further T cell sorting was performed. RNA quality was checked with an Agilent 2100 Bioanalyzer and agarose gel, and concentration with a NanoDrop 2000. The CDR3 covers 17 residues, taking in both the cysteine and the phenylalanine. Only the CDR3 region is kept as DNA, spanning 51 bases read in frame from base 1. The germline V gene (reference sequence) sets CDR1 to LNHNV and CDR2 to YYDKDF. Trimming at the junction amounts to 0 bases on V and 5 bases on J, and the germline ends lie 14 bases apart.

Library construction relied on multiplex PCR. The sequencing machine was an Illumina HiSeq 4000. To build TCR beta libraries, CDR3 regions were amplified by Arm-PCR using iRepertoire HTBI primers. PCR products were gel purified before sequencing. The published analysis was carried out like this. Gene usage analysis of CDR3 amino acid clonotypes used the 55 to 80 TRBV and 11 to 15 TRBJ segments found across samples. Filtered high-quality paired reads were merged into contigs using COPE and FqMerger. BLAST was used to align contigs to the IMGT TRBV, TRBD and TRBJ reference genes, and CDR3 was defined following IMGT. Any clonotype with a frequency above 0.1% was counted as a highly expanded clone. Shannon entropy was used to measure repertoire diversity, and the Gini coefficient was used to measure V-J evenness. A clonotype found in more than one individual was treated as public. TCRdb reran the public reads through fastp at Q25 and MiXCR, keeping productive beta chains. Merged by CDR3 protein, the rows form single entries marked with the most common genes and DNA. The V and J calls and clone size come from TCRdb's table, not from the authors' own analysis. The sample table shows some 560,000 distinct CDR3 sequences, and roughly 15% are seen once. Roughly 25% of the sample is in the top ten clones.

This clonotype was detected a few times. Its antigen remains undetermined. Base qualities are not at hand, and no much larger clone is one base apart. The same data also contributed to another study, on T cells in Graves' hyperthyroidism and ophthalmopathy. As the second publication notes: Stable Graves' hyperthyroidism was defined as no progression to ophthalmopathy during 18 months of follow-up. Hyperthyroidism patients were aged 18 to 65 years and newly diagnosed, with disease duration of less than 2 months. The study excluded patients with uncontrolled infections, other autoimmune diseases, pregnancy or lactation. Diagnoses relied on clinical symptoms, serum thyroxine and TRAb, thyroid ultrasound and orbital computed tomography. A first-round RT-PCR of the TCR CDR3 used the HTBI primer set with the Qiagen OneStep RT-PCR kit. Most expanded thyroid clonotypes (frequency above 0.001) were also detected in blood, a finding suggesting that blood repertoires may reflect thyroid immune responses. A model built on a 13 V-J signature distinguished ophthalmopathy from stable hyperthyroidism, reaching roughly 88% sensitivity and under 84% specificity in cross-validation and 80%/75% in testing. In validation, the model predicted progression to ophthalmopathy a median of about 5.9 months before onset, with approximately 70% sensitivity and roughly 73% specificity. To identify distinguishing TCR V-J signatures, a discovery cohort of about 100 patients was used, comprising 43 with Graves' ophthalmopathy and around 57 with stable Graves' hyperthyroidism. An independent validation cohort of under 20 hyperthyroidism patients and some 15 patients who later progressed to ophthalmopathy tested prospective prediction of ophthalmopathy. The 100 or so discovery patients were randomly split 7:3 into training and test sets. The study also compared thyroid tissue and blood T-cell repertoires from five or six Graves' hyperthyroidism patients. Following sampling, methimazole starting at 30 mg daily was given to hyperthyroidism patients, and high-dose intravenous methylprednisolone was given to ophthalmopathy patients. A second multiplex PCR round built the libraries, followed by size selection and purification. Paired-end sequencing of the libraries was performed with 100 bp reads on an Illumina HiSeq2000. SOAPnuke was used to process the raw data, throwing out any read that contained adapters or uncalled bases, had a mean Phred below 15, or lacked an exact constant-primer or identifier match. COPE v1.2.5 was used to merge high-quality paired reads, and clonotypes were defined as unique nucleotide sequences. Clonotypes were aligned to IMGT TRBV, TRBD and TRBJ reference segments using MiTCR v1.1. The analysis included only V-J combinations with a frequency above 0.0001, which together covered approximately 99% of the repertoires. The TCS score was defined as the ratio of F50 (clonal expansion) to E x V (chaos), calculated using BLOSUM62-based TCRdist between CDR3 peptides within each V-J. Welch's t-statistics and random forest reduced 450 to 600 V-J features to under 15, which were used in a naive Bayes classifier (R e1071). No statistical method was used to set the sample size in advance, and investigators knew the group allocation. TCR Vbeta CDR3 sequencing of 130 to 150 peripheral blood samples (over 40 ophthalmopathy, 75 to 80 hyperthyroidism and some 17 progressor patients) is reported in the paper.

Source: peripheral blood mononuclear cells (PBMCs), taken at new diagnosis, from a patient treated with antithyroid drugs. The V and J genes are TRBV15 and TRBJ1-6, with a weak D call of TRBD1 (6 bases match). This sequence originates from a woman aged 35 to 60 with Graves disease. Donor details come from another sample of the same person, matched by shared clones. The base sequence is TGTGCCACCAGCAGAGATGGTGTTAGGACAGATAATTCACCCCTCCACTTT. Translation gives CATSRDGVRTDNSPLHF.